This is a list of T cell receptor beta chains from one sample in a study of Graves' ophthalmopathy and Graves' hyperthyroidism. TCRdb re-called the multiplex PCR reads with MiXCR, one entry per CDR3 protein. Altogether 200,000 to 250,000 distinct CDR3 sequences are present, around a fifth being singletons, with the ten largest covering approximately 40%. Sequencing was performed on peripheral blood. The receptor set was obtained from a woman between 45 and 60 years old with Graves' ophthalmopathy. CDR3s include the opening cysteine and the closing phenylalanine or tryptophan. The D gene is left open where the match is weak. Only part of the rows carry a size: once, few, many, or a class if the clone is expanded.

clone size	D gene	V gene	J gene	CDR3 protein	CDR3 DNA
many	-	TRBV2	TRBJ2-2	CASGVHSTGELFF	TGTGCCAGCGGCGTTCACTCGACCGGGGAGCTGTTTTTT
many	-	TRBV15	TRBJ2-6	CATSRAGAGANVLTF	TGTGCCACCAGCAGAGCAGGGGCTGGGGCCAACGTCCTGACTTTC
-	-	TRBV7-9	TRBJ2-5	CASSFSSTRGAETQYF	TGTGCCAGCAGCTTTTCGAGCACGCGGGGTGCGGAGACCCAGTACTTC
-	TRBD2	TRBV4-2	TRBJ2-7	CASSHLAGGVSEQYF	TGTGCCAGCAGCCATCTAGCGGGAGGGGTCTCCGAGCAGTACTTC
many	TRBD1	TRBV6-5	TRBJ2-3	CASSYSGTATDTQYF	TGTGCCAGCAGTTACTCCGGGACAGCCACAGATACGCAGTATTTT
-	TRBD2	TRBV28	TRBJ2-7	CASSLIAGAFYEQYF	TGTGCCAGCAGTCTTATAGCGGGAGCCTTCTACGAGCAGTACTTC
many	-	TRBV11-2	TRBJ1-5	CASSFGGGFSNQPQHF	TGTGCCAGCAGCTTTGGGGGGGGCTTTAGCAATCAGCCCCAGCATTTT
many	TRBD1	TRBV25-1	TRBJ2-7	CASSELRVGQVGVYEQYF	TGTGCCAGCAGTGAATTGCGGGTGGGACAGGTGGGGGTCTACGAGCAGTACTTC
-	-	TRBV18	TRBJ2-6	CASSPFEGIGANVLTF	TGTGCCAGCTCACCATTCGAGGGTATTGGGGCCAACGTCCTGACTTTC
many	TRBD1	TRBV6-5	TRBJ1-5	CASSYRGTGVGNQPQHF	TGTGCCAGCAGTTACCGGGGGACAGGGGTTGGCAATCAGCCCCAGCATTTT
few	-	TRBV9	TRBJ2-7	CASSPIHSYEQYF	TGTGCCAGCAGCCCTATTCATTCCTACGAGCAGTACTTC
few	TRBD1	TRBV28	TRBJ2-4	CASRAPGQGFQPQYF	TGTGCCAGCAGAGCTCCGGGACAGGGCTTCCAGCCCCAGTACTTC
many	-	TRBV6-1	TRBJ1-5	CASSEITLNQPQHF	TGTGCCAGCAGTGAAATCACGCTGAATCAGCCCCAGCATTTT
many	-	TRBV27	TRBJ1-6	CASTIRGGASSPLHF	TGTGCCAGCACGATAAGGGGGGGCGCAAGCTCACCCCTCCACTTT
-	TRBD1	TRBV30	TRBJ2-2	CAWSVGQGRTGELFF	TGTGCCTGGAGTGTAGGACAGGGCAGGACCGGGGAGCTGTTTTTT
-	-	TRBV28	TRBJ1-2	CAGSPLSNYGYTF	TGTGCCGGCAGCCCCCTGTCGAACTATGGCTACACCTTC
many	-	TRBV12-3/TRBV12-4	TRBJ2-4	CASSFRRGLAKNIQYF	TGTGCCAGCAGTTTCCGGAGGGGACTAGCCAAAAACATTCAGTACTTC
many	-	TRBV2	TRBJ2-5	CASSVVETQYF	TGTGCCAGCAGTGTTGTGGAGACCCAGTACTTC
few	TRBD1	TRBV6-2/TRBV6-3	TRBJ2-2	CASSLHPGQKGETNTGELFF	TGTGCCAGCAGTCTCCATCCGGGACAGAAGGGGGAGACGAACACCGGGGAGCTGTTTTTT
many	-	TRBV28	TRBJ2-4	CASSFGTAKNIQYF	TGTGCCAGCAGTTTCGGGACAGCCAAAAACATTCAGTACTTC
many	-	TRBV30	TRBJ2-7	CAWSVGVPPYEQYF	TGTGCCTGGAGTGTGGGAGTTCCTCCCTACGAGCAGTACTTC
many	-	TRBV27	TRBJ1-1	CASSHGSTEAFF	TGTGCCAGCAGTCACGGGAGCACTGAAGCTTTCTTT
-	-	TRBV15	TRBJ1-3	CATSGGNSNYGNTIYF	TGCGCCACCAGCGGGGGAAACAGCAACTATGGAAACACCATATATTTT
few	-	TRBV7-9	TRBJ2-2	CASRPGGRNTGELFF	TGTGCCAGCAGACCCGGTGGACGGAACACCGGGGAGCTGTTTTTT
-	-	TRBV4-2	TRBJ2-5	CASSQPQETQYF	TGTGCCAGCAGCCAACCTCAAGAGACCCAGTACTTC
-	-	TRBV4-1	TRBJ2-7	CASSQVLIGATYEQYF	TGCGCCAGCAGCCAGGTATTGATAGGGGCGACCTACGAGCAGTACTTC
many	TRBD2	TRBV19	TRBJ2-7	CASSIYGTSGTYEQYF	TGTGCCAGTAGTATATACGGGACTAGCGGAACCTACGAGCAGTACTTC
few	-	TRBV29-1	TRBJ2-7	CSVGSLNSAYEQYF	TGCAGCGTTGGGAGCCTAAACAGTGCCTACGAGCAGTACTTC
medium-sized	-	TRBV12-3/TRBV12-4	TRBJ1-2	CASSPPSDYGYTF	TGTGCCAGCAGTCCCCCCAGTGACTATGGCTACACCTTC
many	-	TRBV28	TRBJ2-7	CATTTYEQYF	TGTGCCACAACCACCTACGAGCAGTACTTC
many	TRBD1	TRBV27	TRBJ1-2	CASSPNAQGGYGYTF	TGTGCCAGCAGTCCCAACGCACAGGGGGGCTATGGCTACACCTTC
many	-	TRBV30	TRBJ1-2	CAWSESNYGYTF	TGTGCCTGGAGTGAGTCCAACTATGGCTACACCTTC
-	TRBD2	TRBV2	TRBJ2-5	CASSISGGPQETQYF	TGTGCCAGCAGCATAAGCGGGGGCCCCCAAGAGACCCAGTACTTC
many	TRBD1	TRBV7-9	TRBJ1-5	CASSTTGTGNQPQHF	TGTGCCAGCAGCACAACCGGGACAGGCAATCAGCCCCAGCATTTT
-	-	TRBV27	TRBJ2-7	CASKTRGTAAFYEQYF	TGTGCCAGCAAAACCCGGGGGACAGCGGCGTTCTACGAGCAGTACTTC
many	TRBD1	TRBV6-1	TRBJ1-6	CASSAQAGTGGSPLHF	TGTGCCAGCAGTGCTCAAGCCGGGACAGGGGGTTCACCCCTCCACTTT
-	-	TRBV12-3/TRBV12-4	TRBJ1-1	CASSLQGKAEAFF	TGTGCCAGCAGTCTCCAGGGAAAGGCTGAAGCTTTCTTT
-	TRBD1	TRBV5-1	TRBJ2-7	CASSPGTGTDEQYF	TGCGCCAGCAGCCCTGGGACAGGGACGGACGAGCAGTACTTC
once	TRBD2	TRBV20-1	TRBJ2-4	CSARASGRAENIQYF	TGCAGTGCTAGAGCTAGCGGGAGGGCGGAAAACATTCAGTACTTC
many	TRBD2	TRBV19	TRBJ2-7	CASSRGLAGGYEQYF	TGTGCCAGTAGCCGGGGACTAGCGGGAGGATACGAGCAGTACTTC
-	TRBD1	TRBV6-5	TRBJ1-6	CASQGQARSPLHF	TGTGCCAGCCAGGGACAGGCTCGGTCACCCCTCCACTTT
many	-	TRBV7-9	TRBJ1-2	CASSLMGRGGGYTF	TGTGCCAGCAGCTTGATGGGCAGGGGTGGTGGCTACACCTTC
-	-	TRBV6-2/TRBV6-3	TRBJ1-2	CASSYSTRGVYGYTF	TGTGCCAGCAGTTACTCGACCCGGGGCGTCTATGGCTACACCTTC
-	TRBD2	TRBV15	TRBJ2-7	CATKLAGGIYEQYF	TGTGCCACGAAACTAGCGGGAGGTATATACGAGCAGTACTTC
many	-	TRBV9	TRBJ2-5	CASSVGIGRQETQYF	TGTGCCAGCAGCGTAGGAATCGGACGGCAAGAGACCCAGTACTTC
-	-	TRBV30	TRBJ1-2	CAWSAAIVYGYTF	TGTGCCTGGAGTGCTGCGATTGTCTATGGCTACACCTTC
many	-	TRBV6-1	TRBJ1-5	CASGPLGSGNQPQHF	TGTGCCAGCGGCCCGTTGGGCTCTGGGAATCAGCCCCAGCATTTT
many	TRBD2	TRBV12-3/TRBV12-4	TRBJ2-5	CASSLVSGRAGETQYF	TGTGCCAGCAGTTTAGTTAGCGGGAGGGCCGGAGAGACCCAGTACTTC
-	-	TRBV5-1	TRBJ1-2	CASSSNPGRYGYTF	TGCGCCAGCAGCTCGAACCCGGGCAGATACGGCTACACCTTC
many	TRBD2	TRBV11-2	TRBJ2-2	CASSLSLAGPAGELFF	TGTGCCAGCAGCTTAAGTCTAGCGGGACCGGCGGGGGAGCTGTTTTTT
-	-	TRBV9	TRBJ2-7	CASSPRLGRIYEQYF	TGTGCCAGCAGCCCCCGCTTGGGGAGAATTTACGAGCAGTACTTC